A selection of T cell receptor beta chains follows, all from one sample in a study of blood T cells in healthy people across ages. TCRdb reprocessed the 5' RACE reads with MiXCR, giving one entry per CDR3 protein. The sample lists 600,000 or so distinct CDR3 sequences, 25% to 30% seen once, with roughly 14% in the top ten. Sequences were obtained from blood. The receptors were sampled from an elderly woman in good health. Both conserved end residues are trimmed from each CDR3. Clone size, where shown, is once, few, many, or a class for clones that have expanded.

J gene	clone size	V gene	CDR3 protein
TRBJ2-7	many	TRBV29-1	SVEVEGNSYEQY
TRBJ1-5	.	TRBV7-2	ASSTWTGADGQPQH
TRBJ2-1	.	TRBV18	ASSAVTGIRYEQF
TRBJ1-1	many	TRBV5-1	ASSSRASWGTEAF
TRBJ2-7	many	TRBV2	ASKRTSNYEQY
TRBJ2-1	many	TRBV5-1	ASSLLGGGGEQF
TRBJ1-1	.	TRBV10-3	TIRPEEGAKTEAF
TRBJ2-1	many	TRBV18	ASSQRTGGAYNEQF
TRBJ1-1	few	TRBV20-1	SAGGLLVNTEAF
TRBJ2-5	many	TRBV20-1	SATSNQETQY
TRBJ2-1	.	TRBV7-2	ASSLEGTSGAYNEQF
TRBJ2-5	few	TRBV12-3/TRBV12-4	ASSPHGGANVQY
TRBJ2-1	few	TRBV15	ATSRQTSPSFNEQF
TRBJ1-2	few	TRBV7-9	ASSLCAGGDYGYT
TRBJ2-5	many	TRBV12-3/TRBV12-4	ASSLDYNRAQY
TRBJ1-4	.	TRBV12-3/TRBV12-4	ASSSFPGQGDEKLF
TRBJ1-6	few	TRBV30	AWLTGTGSSPLH
TRBJ2-7	many	TRBV7-9	ASSLDFPPGEQY
TRBJ1-2	many	TRBV4-1	ASSQDQDSDYGYT
TRBJ2-3	many	TRBV12-3/TRBV12-4	ASSFRGLAGSRTRTDTQY
TRBJ2-7	.	TRBV12-3/TRBV12-4	ASSPDREAYEQY
TRBJ1-4	many	TRBV9	ASSVGEGFNEKLF
TRBJ1-1	few	TRBV7-3	ASSSNRGLRPNTEAF
TRBJ2-7	many	TRBV6-5	ASTQGATEQY
TRBJ2-3	.	TRBV6-5	ASTRGGGRTDTQY
TRBJ2-7	few	TRBV11-3	ASSLGPTSQVDEQY
TRBJ2-7	few	TRBV7-3	ASSLTGQGGNEQY
TRBJ2-3	many	TRBV5-6	ASSLDAGLSTDTQY
TRBJ1-2	many	TRBV7-2	ASSPARAGGYT
TRBJ2-1	.	TRBV29-1	SVVRGVNEQF
TRBJ2-7	many	TRBV7-8	ASSSTSGGANEQY
TRBJ2-7	once	TRBV29-1	SVHTSGTYEQY
TRBJ1-1	.	TRBV20-1	SAGSEKNKAF
.	few	TRBV11-1	ASSPAGQAYNEQY
TRBJ2-7	few	TRBV2	ASGSTYTSEQY
TRBJ1-5	many	TRBV10-2	ASRTGTNQPQH